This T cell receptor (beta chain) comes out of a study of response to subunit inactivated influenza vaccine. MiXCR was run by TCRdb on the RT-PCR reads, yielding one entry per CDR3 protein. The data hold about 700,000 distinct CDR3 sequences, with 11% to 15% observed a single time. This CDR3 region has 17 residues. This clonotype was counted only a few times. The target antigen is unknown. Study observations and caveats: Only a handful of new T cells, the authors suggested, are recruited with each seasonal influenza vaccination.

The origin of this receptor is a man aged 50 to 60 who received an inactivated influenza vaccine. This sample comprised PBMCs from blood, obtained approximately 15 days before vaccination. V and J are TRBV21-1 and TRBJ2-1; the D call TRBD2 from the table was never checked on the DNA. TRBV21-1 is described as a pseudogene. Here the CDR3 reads CASSKGGAGGFCNEQFF. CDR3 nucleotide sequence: TGTGCCAGCAGCAAAGGGGGGGCGGGAGGATTCTGCAATGAGCAGTTCTTC.